This T cell receptor beta chain derives from a study of blood T cell repertoires in COVID-19. Study in general: Researchers got acute and convalescent COVID-19 samples from the United States, Italy and Spain. T cells, B-cell-depleted T cells, or PBMCs provided the cDNA or gDNA that served as material.

Participants, roughly 18 to 90 years old, spanned about 26 US areas. Original data processing: Amplification of reference gene primers was used by the study to estimate nucleated cell counts. Clones were read by immunoSEQ multiplex PCR, and TCRdb kept only the in-frame ones, dropping some. V and J calls plus clone size are reproduced from that table; the DNA served to infer D and trimming. The table shows fewer than 350,000 clones, with 75% to 90% occurring only once. The CDR3 is 15 residues long. Germline values: CDR1 LNHDA, CDR2 SQIVND (reference sequence). V shed 0 bases and J shed 4 bases, with 9 bases lying between them.

The chain employs TRBV19 and TRBJ1-4; D remains unclear. The sequenced sample was PBMCs or T cells enriched from blood (not recorded which). The receptor's source is a woman aged 25 to 39 who had been exposed to COVID-19. In DNA, the CDR3 is TGTGCCAGTAGTATAGAAACAGCCTATAATGAAAAACTGTTTTTT. Residues: CASSIETAYNEKLFF.